This T cell receptor (beta chain) was recovered during a study of T cell repertoires in cytomegalovirus infection. The overall study: HLA-B-restricted CMV epitopes that are well studied, plus recently identified HLA-C-restricted ones, were used by the study. Both CMV infection and a matching HLA type were indicated by public TCR beta signatures. Findings and caveats of the study: Of the TCR beta families, the public ones yielded a cumulative frequency that identified carriers of CMV plus the relevant HLA. In two of eight donors, the top clonotype was HLA-C-restricted CMV-specific.

This clonotype was observed a few times. The antigen is undetermined. Per the germline V gene, CDR1 is MNHEY and CDR2 is SMNVEV (reference sequence). The junction had 8 bases not matched to a gene; V was cut back by 5 bases and J by 9 bases. This CDR3 is built from 15 residues. TCRdb redid the calling of the reads with MiXCR, one entry per CDR3 protein. The sample records some 920,000 distinct CDR3 sequences, about a third being singletons. The chain has TRBV27 and TRBJ1-6; 9 bases are a match to TRBD1. The receptor was isolated from a human donor in good health (CMV status not recorded). Some clones in this sample may be carry-over from other donors' samples. The sequencing here drew on cultured CD8+ T cells from PBMCs, taken from culture after CMV antigen stimulation. CDR3 DNA sequence: TGTGCCAGCAGTGGATGGGACAGGGATTCTTCACCCCTCCACTTT. Protein sequence: CASSGWDRDSSPLHF.